Sequencing of this T cell receptor beta chain was carried out in a study of vaccination and CD4 T cells after COVID-19 (dated 2022 in TCRdb). A note on the overall study: Every convalescent patient had a positive nasal swab PCR test for SARS-CoV-2, with mild disease in about 9 patients and severe disease in one. The convalescent cohort comprised six males and four females, including two Hispanic individuals, seven Caucasians, two Asians and one multiracial person. Each participant got two doses of either the Pfizer-BioNTech BNT162b2 vaccine (n=8) or the Moderna mRNA-1273 vaccine (n=2). Post-COVID blood samples were collected from convalescent patients a median of around 100 days after diagnosis, with a range of about 35 to 161 days. Post-vaccine blood samples were taken a median of approximately 70 days after the second vaccine dose, with a range of roughly 13 to 250 days. The cultures were stimulated with overlapping spike peptide pools from SARS-CoV-2 and from the common cold coronaviruses HCoV-NL63, HCoV-OC43 and HCoV-229E. In control cultures, a CEFX viral epitope pool was used as positive control, an HIV-1 Nef peptide pool was used as negative control, or no peptide was added. In around 9 COVID-19 convalescent patients and several infection-naive healthy vaccine recipients, researchers compared the spike-specific CD4+ TCR repertoire from before mRNA vaccination with the repertoire from after. The full study reports these points: Although the median number of SARS-CoV-2-reactive clonotypes went up from around 19 after infection to 35 to 40 after vaccination, the increase was not significant. Of the vaccine-specific clones found in convalescent patients, nearly all (304 of 307) were mono-reactive for SARS-CoV-2 spike instead of being cross-reactive with common cold coronaviruses. Only a relatively small number of convalescent patients were included in the study, and early timepoints following natural infection were not analyzed. In convalescent patients, a median about 84% of post-vaccine SARS-CoV-2-reactive clones were detected only after vaccination, and vaccine-specific priming was suggested by this finding.

The treatment or condition label corresponds to: approximately 9-day PBMC culture with coronavirus spike peptide pools or control peptides (ViraFEST assay). The study used the ViraFEST assay, which expanded antigen-specific T cells with peptide pools and then identified expanded clonotypes by TCR sequencing. The positive SARS-CoV-2 PCR tests of the convalescent patients were dated from March to December 2020, before the Alpha, Beta and Delta variants emerged in the United States. Each well held some 2 million PBMCs cultured with 10 ug/ml peptide pools in IMDM containing approximately 5% human AB serum and roughly 9.3 IU/ml IL-2. Half of the culture medium was replaced with fresh IL-2-containing medium on days 3 and 7. After 10 to 11 days of culture, CD4+ T cells were isolated by negative selection using the EasySep CD4+ T cell isolation kit. Ficoll-Paque Plus gradient centrifugation was used to isolate PBMCs from whole blood, and the isolated PBMCs were then either used fresh or cryopreserved at -140C. In general, triplicate wells were set up for every culture condition.

Concerning this clonotype itself: Its antigen specificity is not known. Base qualities were left out, and no much larger clone turns up one base away.

The germline V and J ends show losses of 0 bases and 3 bases respectively, and no gene match explains 5 bases of the junction. Taken from cysteine to phenylalanine, the CDR3 has 16 residues. Only the CDR3 portion is preserved as DNA: 48 bases, with reading frame beginning at the first base. CDR1 and CDR2, per the germline V gene, are SGHDN and FVKESK. The protocol used for the library was PCR. TCR sequencing of DNA from cultured CD4+ T cells used the Oncomine TCR Beta short-read assay at the Johns Hopkins FTIC core. The QIAamp micro DNA kit was used to extract genomic DNA from the cultured CD4+ T cells. Oncomine TCR Beta libraries from cultured CD4+ T cells were pooled with unique dual indexes and sequenced on an Illumina iSeq 100. The study's own analysis went as follows. Non-productive sequences were removed, and CDR3s not starting with C, not ending with F or W, or shorter than 7 amino acids were discarded. The MANAFEST web application was used to identify antigen-specific clonotypes by comparing peptide-stimulated wells against reference wells and other culture wells. An FDR below 0.05, an odds ratio above 5, and a productive frequency above 0.1% in at least two of three replicate wells were required for clones to be considered positive. Cross-reactive clonotypes were defined as significantly expanded in both SARS-CoV-2 spike wells and at least one common cold coronavirus spike condition. Levenshtein distances (stringdist) and unrooted phylogenetic trees (ape) in R version 3.6.1 were used to assess CDR3 homology. TCRdb reprocessing: public reads trimmed at Q25 with fastp, clones called with MiXCR, in-frame beta chains kept. Every CDR3 protein is listed once, alongside the most common genes and DNA of its rows. TCRdb's processing, not the authors' own work, is the source of the V and J calls. The sample profile shows about 17,000 distinct CDR3 sequences; 54% of them were found once. Clones ranked in the top ten supply about 16% of the sample.

The chain joins TRBV14 to TRBJ1-5, with 7 bases in between that match TRBD1. This TCR derives from a human donor who had recovered from COVID-19. Sequencing was carried out using CD4+ T cells from blood, cultured in vitro. This receptor carries the CDR3 CASSQDGTDINQPQHF. Read as DNA, the sequence is TGTGCCAGCAGCCAAGATGGGACAGACATCAATCAGCCCCAGCATTTT.